Listed here are 18 T cell receptor beta chains from one sample, sequenced in a study of vaccination and CD4 T cells after COVID-19. Sequencing of cultured CD4+ T cell DNA used the Oncomine TCR Beta short-read assay. TCRdb reprocessed the PCR reads via MiXCR and lists one record per CDR3 protein. Seen here are some 15,000 distinct CDR3 sequences, roughly 43% observed once, and the top ten hold roughly 15%. Treatment noted: roughly ten-day PBMC culture with coronavirus spike peptide pools or control peptides (ViraFEST assay). These receptors have no identified antigens. The source material was cultured CD4+ T cells from blood. The source of these receptors is a human donor with COVID-19.

The chain carries TRBV19 and TRBJ1-2; a weak D match, TRBD1 (5 bases). Between the trimmed V and J ends, which lost 6 bases and 0 bases, there was a span of 11 bases. In germline, CDR1 is LNHDA, CDR2 SQIVND (reference sequence). This CDR3 has 14 residues. Here the CDR3 reads CASSPGGTNYGYTF. CDR3 DNA sequence: TGTGCCAGTAGCCCGGGGGGGACTAACTATGGCTACACCTTC.

This chain joins TRBV6-5 and TRBJ2-1, with unresolved D. Trimming pared 2 bases from V and 2 bases from J, leaving 10 bases between. The CDR3 is 15 amino acids. Germline loops: CDR1 MNHEY, CDR2 SVGAGI. Here the CDR3 reads CASSYRSTAYNEQFF. As DNA, the CDR3 is TGTGCCAGCAGTTACAGGTCTACCGCCTACAATGAGCAGTTCTTC.

The chain combines TRBV18 with TRBJ1-1, with 11 positions matching TRBD1. With V trimmed by 4 bases and J by 0 bases, 7 bases remained unmatched. Germline lookup yields CDR1 KGHSH and CDR2 LQKENI. This CDR3 is built from 17 residues. DNA of the CDR3: TGTGCCAGCTCACGGACGGGACAGGGGGGATTGAACACTGAAGCTTTCTTT. It yields the protein CASSRTGQGGLNTEAFF. The variable domain in full, with the rest retrieved from reference TRBV18 and TRBJ1-1, is NAGVMQNPRHLVRRRGQEARLRCSPMKGHSHVYWYRQLPEEGLKFMVYLQKENIIDESGMPKERFSAEFPKEGPSILRIQQVVRGDSAAYFCASSRTGQGGLNTEAFFGQGTRLTVV.

This clonotype has a handful of counts. The chain couples TRBV7-2 to TRBJ1-1, with a weak D call TRBD1 (6 bases). There are 17 residues in the CDR3. Trimming removed 5 bases from V and 1 base from J, with 20 bases in between. In germline, CDR1 is SGHTA, CDR2 FQGNSA. CDR3 sequence: CASSPQGIGGRNTEAFF. CDR3 nucleotides: TGTGCCAGCAGCCCCCAAGGGATAGGGGGGCGGAACACTGAAGCTTTCTTT.

This clonotype was counted between two and nine times. This chain uses TRBV20-1 with TRBJ2-5, with a weak D call TRBD2 (6 bases). The CDR3 is 13 amino acids. Between the trimmed V and J ends, which lost 0 bases and 4 bases, there was a span of 9 bases. Germline CDR1 is DFQATT and CDR2 is SNEGSKA (reference sequence). The CDR3 nucleotides read TGCAGTGCTAGAGATCTGGGAGGAGAGACCCAGTACTTC. It specifies CSARDLGGETQYF.

The table lists this clonotype with a few counts. This chain links TRBV19 with TRBJ1-3; 8 nucleotides line up with TRBD1. This CDR3 spans 16 amino acids. Trimming took 3 bases from V and 3 from J; bases not matched to a gene: 7. The V gene's germline CDR1 is LNHDA and CDR2 SQIVND (reference sequence). CDR3 coding DNA: TGTGCCAGTAGTATGCAGGGGGCTGCTGGTGGAAACACCATATATTTT. Protein sequence: CASSMQGAAGGNTIYF.

This clonotype was seen more than once but under ten times. The V call is TRBV27, the J call TRBJ1-4; 9 bases are a match to TRBD1. The V and J ends lost 6 bases and 7 bases, in that order; junction bases with no gene match: 9. Germline lookup yields CDR1 MNHEY and CDR2 SMNVEV (reference sequence). This CDR3 has 15 amino acids. This CDR3 reads CASRATGGAGEKLFF. CDR3 DNA sequence: TGTGCCAGCAGAGCAACAGGGGGCGCGGGTGAAAAACTGTTTTTT.

The table lists this clonotype with a few counts. The rearrangement joins TRBV30 to TRBJ2-2; unclear D gene. Trimming removed 1 base from V and 1 base from J, with 4 bases in between. The germline V gene has CDR1 GTSNPN and CDR2 SVGIG (reference sequence). CDR3 length equals 13 residues. CDR3 nucleotides: TGTGCCTGGAGTGGACAGAACACCGGGGAGCTGTTTTTT. It translates to CAWSGQNTGELFF.

The chain has TRBV10-2 and TRBJ2-5; 9 bases are a match to TRBD2. After removal of 0 bases from V and 10 bases from J, the junction contained 6 bases not matched to a gene. Germline V gene lookup returns CDR1 WSHSY and CDR2 SAAADI. This CDR3 contains 14 residues. The CDR3 is CASSESARGGNQYF. The CDR3 DNA follows: TGCGCCAGCAGTGAGTCGGCGCGGGGGGGCAACCAGTACTTC.

A few counts support this clonotype. The V and J genes are TRBV19 and TRBJ2-7, with a possible D match to TRBD1 (6 bases). The germline V gene has CDR1 LNHDA and CDR2 SQIVND (reference sequence). V gave up 7 bases and J gave up 0 bases, with 19 bases separating them. The CDR3 extends over 16 amino acids. In DNA, the CDR3 is TGTGCCAGTAAAGCCCACCGGGACAAAGACTCCTACGAGCAGTACTTC. It codes for CASKAHRDKDSYEQYF.

The V and J genes are TRBV19 and TRBJ2-5; 12 bases fit TRBD1. J lost 5 bases, V lost 4 bases, and 8 bases had no gene match. The CDR3 runs to 16 residues. Germline V gene data show CDR1 as LNHDA and CDR2 as SQIVND (reference sequence). CDR3 DNA: TGTGCCAGTAGTACGGGACAGGGGGCGAAGGTGGAGACCCAGTACTTC. It yields the protein CASSTGQGAKVETQYF. The full variable domain, rest sourced from reference TRBV19 and TRBJ2-5, is DGGITQSPKYLFRKEGQNVTLSCEQNLNHDAMYWYRQDPGQGLRLIYYSQIVNDFQKGDIAEGYSVSREKKESFPLTVTSAQKNPTAFYLCASSTGQGAKVETQYFGPGTRLLVL.

The chain is built from TRBV5-4 and TRBJ2-7, with 8 positions matching TRBD1. The CDR3 is 15 residues long. V shed 4 bases and J 3 bases; nucleotides not matched to a gene: 9. Per germline, CDR1 SGHNT and CDR2 YYREEE (reference sequence). This CDR3 reads CASSPTGARVYEQYF. CDR3 coding DNA: TGTGCCAGCAGCCCGACAGGGGCGCGGGTCTACGAGCAGTACTTC.

This clonotype was found a few times. The chain recombines TRBV6-1 with TRBJ2-1; D tentatively fits TRBD1 or TRBD2 (5 bases each). V lost 6 bases, J lost 5 bases, and 11 bases lay in between. CDR1 and CDR2 from the germline V gene are MNHNS and SASEGT. The CDR3 is made up of 13 amino acids. The DNA for the CDR3 is TGTGCCAGCAGGAGGGACGGTGACAATGAGCAGTTCTTC. Translating gives CASRRDGDNEQFF.

The V call is TRBV4-1, the J call TRBJ1-2; D is unclear. Germline V lookup: CDR1 MGHRA, CDR2 YSYEKL. The CDR3 length is 15 residues. Trimming pared 1 base from V and 0 bases from J, leaving 9 bases between. CDR3 coding DNA: TGCGCCAGCAGCCAAGTACCAGATCCTAACTATGGCTACACCTTC. It translates to CASSQVPDPNYGYTF.

CDR3 residues: CASSPLAGGYNEQFF. The CDR3 coding sequence is TGTGCCAGCAGCCCACTAGCGGGGGGTTACAATGAGCAGTTCTTC. V is TRBV7-2 and J is TRBJ2-1; 12 bases map to TRBD2. The V and J ends lost 5 bases and 4 bases, in that order; junction bases with no gene match: 3. CDR3 size: 15 residues. CDR1 is SGHTA and CDR2 is FQGNSA in the germline V gene.

A word on this clonotype: The junction departs from germline at one end; a sequencing error may be responsible. The chain recombines TRBV6-1 with TRBJ2-1; a weak D match, TRBD2 (7 bases). The germline gives CDR1 MNHNS, CDR2 SASEGT. CDR3 length: 14 amino acids. The CDR3 DNA follows: TGTGCCAGCAGCGAAGGGGGACTAAGGACTGAGCAGTTCTTC. The encoded protein is CASSEGGLRTEQFF.

By its share, this clonotype is large. The V and J genes are TRBV10-3 and TRBJ1-5; no clear D gene. The CDR3 loop spans 14 amino acids. CDR1 is ENHRY, CDR2 SYGVKD, per germline. V lost 5 bases and J 2 bases, leaving 10 bases between the germline ends. This chain's CDR3 is CAISRRRGNQPQHF. Written as DNA, the CDR3 is TGTGCCATCAGTCGGAGACGGGGCAATCAGCCCCAGCATTTT.

In its sample, this clonotype was seen a few times. This rearrangement joins TRBV20-1 to TRBJ2-5; D tentatively reads TRBD1 or TRBD2 (5 bases each). Germline V gives CDR1 DFQATT, CDR2 SNEGSKA (reference sequence). The CDR3 loop spans 13 amino acids. V was trimmed by 4 bases and J by 2 bases, leaving 11 bases between them. The CDR3 sequence is CSANRDGQETQYF. DNA of the CDR3: TGCAGTGCTAACCGGGACGGGCAAGAGACCCAGTACTTC.